The T cell receptor beta chain under discussion was sequenced for a study of shared clonotypes between healthy human individuals. The germline V gene encodes CDR1 SGHAT and CDR2 FQNNGV. V shed 0 bases and J shed 6 bases, with 9 bases lying between them. The CDR3 is 13 amino acids. Overall study findings and caveats: Non-shared clonotypes showed lower generation probabilities than clonotypes common to all four donors. Since donors were few, the genetic and exposure-history diversity represented was limited.

This clone was seen a single time. Its antigen is unidentified. Sequencing used immunoSEQ multiplex PCR; TCRdb keeps in-frame clones, though not all of them. The sample carries about 2.4 million clones, 93% recorded once. This chain uses TRBV11-2 with TRBJ2-7; D is unresolved. The TCR was taken from a man aged 18 to 30 in good health. Some clones in this sample may be carry-over from other donors' samples. Input material: naive CD4+ T cells from PBMCs. Documented subset: CD45RA+ positively selected. Here the CDR3 reads CASSLDQQLEQYF. The DNA of the CDR3 is TGTGCCAGCAGCTTAGATCAGCAACTCGAGCAGTACTTC.